This passage covers 26 T cell receptor beta chains from one sample sequenced in a study of vaccination and CD4 T cells after COVID-19. Described treatment: approximately 9-day PBMC culture with coronavirus spike peptide pools or control peptides (ViraFEST assay). Cultured CD4+ T cell DNA was sequenced using the Oncomine TCR Beta short-read assay. TCRdb called the PCR reads again in MiXCR, with one record for every CDR3 protein. The repertoire holds about 8,300 distinct CDR3 sequences, with 45% to 65% as singletons. No antigens are known for them. The sample comprised CD4+ T cells from blood, cultured in vitro. The receptors were gathered from a human donor who had recovered from COVID-19.

This clonotype occurred a few times. This rearrangement joins TRBV12-3 or TRBV12-4 to TRBJ2-7, with TRBD1 matching over 8 bases. The CDR3 sequence is 17 residues long. J gave up 4 bases and V 2 bases, and 13 bases lay outside the gene matches. The CDR3: CASSLNHGQGGGYEQYF. Here the CDR3 DNA reads TGTGCCAGCAGTTTAAATCATGGACAGGGTGGGGGGTACGAGCAGTACTTC.

The chain uses TRBV6-2 or TRBV6-3 and TRBJ2-7; 8 nucleotides line up with TRBD2. The junction had 10 bases not matched to a gene; V was cut back by 0 bases and J by 3 bases. Germline CDR1 reads MNHEY; CDR2 reads SVGEGT. CDR3 length: 17 residues. The CDR3 reads CASSYSRFSGVIYEQYF. DNA of the CDR3: TGTGCCAGCAGTTACTCCCGGTTTAGCGGGGTCATCTACGAGCAGTACTTC.

The chain recombines TRBV4-1 with TRBJ1-2; a weak D match, TRBD1 (5 bases). The CDR3 extends over 15 amino acids. CDR1 and CDR2 from the germline V gene are MGHRA and YSYEKL. Trimming left V 4 bases short and J 5 bases short, with 17 bases between. The CDR3 sequence: CASSPYGTAAYGYTF. CDR3 coding DNA: TGCGCCAGCAGCCCATACGGGACGGCGGCGTATGGCTACACCTTC.

The chain carries TRBV6-2 or TRBV6-3 and TRBJ1-1, with D uncertain. V was cut by 3 bases and J by 0 bases, with 5 bases left in between. CDR1 is MNHEY and CDR2 is SVGEGT in the germline V gene. The CDR3 has 13 residues. Here the CDR3 reads CASSYRVNTEAFF. The CDR3 coding sequence is TGTGCCAGCAGTTATCGAGTGAACACTGAAGCTTTCTTT.

This clonotype turned up a few times. The rearrangement uses TRBV27 and TRBJ2-5; D possibly corresponds to TRBD1 (5 bases). Trimming removed 2 bases at V and 5 bases at J, with 15 bases between. This CDR3 is built from 15 residues. Germline V gene lookup returns CDR1 MNHEY and CDR2 SMNVEV (reference sequence). The CDR3 sequence: CASSLRLQGSETQYF. The CDR3 coding sequence is TGTGCCAGCAGTTTACGTCTTCAGGGTTCGGAGACCCAGTACTTC.

The V gene is TRBV12-3 or TRBV12-4, the J gene TRBJ1-2; unclear D gene. The CDR3 consists of 12 residues. Trimming cost V 7 bases and J 8 bases, with 14 bases left between them. The CDR3 DNA sequence: TGTGCCAGCACCCGGCGGGGTGGCGGCTACACCTTC. Translation gives CASTRRGGGYTF.

The chain recombines TRBV18 with TRBJ1-6; 9 bases are a match to TRBD1. The length of the CDR3 is 13 residues. The V gene's germline CDR1 is KGHSH and CDR2 LQKENI. V was clipped by 3 bases and J by 11 bases; unmatched bases: 2. The CDR3 region has the DNA TGTGCCAGCTCACCCGGGACAGGGACACCCCTCCACTTT. The encoded protein is CASSPGTGTPLHF.

The V call is TRBV5-4, the J call TRBJ2-5; no clear D gene. Trimming removed 4 bases from V and 1 base from J, with 17 bases in between. Germline V gene data show CDR1 as SGHNT and CDR2 as YYREEE (reference sequence). The CDR3 extends over 16 amino acids. The CDR3 region is CASSPPRWQSQETQYF. CDR3 bases: TGTGCCAGCAGCCCCCCCCGGTGGCAGAGCCAAGAGACCCAGTACTTC.

The chain joins TRBV5-1 to TRBJ2-5, with D tentatively TRBD2 (6 bases). This CDR3 is 15 amino acids long. Germline V gene lookup returns CDR1 SGHRS and CDR2 YFSETQ. The V end lost 2 bases, the J end lost 5 bases, and 16 bases lay between the germline ends. Here the CDR3 DNA reads TGCGCCAGCAGCTTAGCAGGGACTCCTTTGGAGACCCAGTACTTC. Residues: CASSLAGTPLETQYF. Drawing the rest from reference TRBV5-1 and TRBJ2-5, the complete variable domain is KAGVTQTPRYLIKTRGQQVTLSCSPISGHRSVSWYQQTPGQGLQFLFEYFSETQRNKGNFPGRFSGRQFSNSRSEMNVSTLELGDSALYLCASSLAGTPLETQYFGPGTRLLVL.

This clonotype was counted only a few times. The chain links TRBV24-1 to TRBJ2-3; D remains unclear. The germline CDR1 and CDR2 sequences are KGHDR and SFDVKD. The CDR3 spans 15 residues. Trimming cost V 2 bases and J 6 bases, with 14 bases left between them. CDR3: CATSDSWTLQDTQYF. CDR3 in DNA: TGTGCCACCAGTGATTCGTGGACCCTCCAGGATACGCAGTATTTT.

This clonotype appeared a single time. The rearrangement uses TRBV6-5 and TRBJ1-1; 7 bases are a match to TRBD1. Germline V gene lookup returns CDR1 MNHEY and CDR2 SVGAGI. V was pared by 4 bases and J by 8 bases, with 19 bases of the junction left unmatched. The CDR3 covers 17 residues. The CDR3 DNA reads TGTGCCAGCAGTTCTAGAACAGGGGCATGGGGCGGTATGGAAGCTTTCTTT. Amino acids: CASSSRTGAWGGMEAFF.

This chain links TRBV11-2 with TRBJ1-3, with D unclear. Trimming shortened V by 0 bases and J by 0 bases, and 9 bases separated the two germline ends. CDR3 length equals 16 residues. Germline V gene data show CDR1 as SGHAT and CDR2 as FQNNGV. CDR3 sequence: CASSLDRAFSGNTIYF. CDR3 bases: TGTGCCAGCAGCTTAGATCGGGCTTTCTCTGGAAACACCATATATTTT.

The genes are TRBV5-4 and TRBJ2-3, with no clear D. Trimming shortened V by 0 bases and J by 1 base, and 6 bases separated the two germline ends. Germline values: CDR1 SGHNT, CDR2 YYREEE (reference sequence). The CDR3 covers 14 residues. The CDR3 loop is CASSLDLGTDTQYF. The CDR3 DNA is TGTGCCAGCAGCTTGGATTTAGGCACAGATACGCAGTATTTT.

The chain carries TRBV30 and TRBJ2-1; 9 nucleotides match TRBD2. Germline values: CDR1 GTSNPN, CDR2 SVGIG (reference sequence). The ends lost 0 bases at V and 7 bases at J; junction bases unmatched: 7. The CDR3 runs 15 residues. The CDR3 sequence is CAWSVGGGGRNEQFF. The CDR3 DNA reads TGTGCCTGGAGTGTCGGCGGGGGGGGCAGAAATGAGCAGTTCTTC. The full variable domain, in which reference TRBV30 and TRBJ2-1 provide the parts outside the CDR3, is SQTIHQWPATLVQPVGSPLSLECTVEGTSNPNLYWYRQAAGRGLQLLFYSVGIGQISSEVPQNLSASRPQDRQFILSSKKLLLSDSGFYLCAWSVGGGGRNEQFFGPGTRLTVL.

The J gene is TRBJ1-1, the V gene TRBV6-1, with D perhaps matching TRBD1 (5 bases). The CDR3 sequence is 16 residues long. Deletions cut 7 bases from V and 1 base from J, with 19 bases between. The germline gives CDR1 MNHNS, CDR2 SASEGT. The CDR3 here is CASTTPPWGENTEAFF. For the CDR3, the DNA is TGTGCCAGCACCACCCCCCCGTGGGGGGAGAACACTGAAGCTTTCTTT.

V and J are TRBV6-5 and TRBJ2-5, with D uncertain. V was shortened by 3 bases and J by 3 bases, with 11 bases between the two germline ends. This CDR3 is built from 14 residues. The V gene's germline CDR1 is MNHEY and CDR2 SVGAGI. The CDR3 reads CASSYTMGKETQYF. Written as DNA, the CDR3 is TGTGCCAGCAGTTATACCATGGGGAAAGAGACCCAGTACTTC.

This sequence joins TRBV2 and TRBJ2-3, with D hard to call. CDR1 SNHLY and CDR2 FYNNEI come from the germline V gene. V lost 6 bases and J 1 base, leaving 2 bases between the germline ends. The CDR3 runs to 11 residues. In nucleotides, the CDR3 is TGTGCCAGCAGCCGCACAGATACGCAGTATTTT. It specifies CASSRTDTQYF. Full variable domain (remainder filled in from reference TRBV2 and TRBJ2-3): EPEVTQTPSHQVTQMGQEVILRCVPISNHLYFYWYRQILGQKVEFLVSFYNNEISEKSEIFDDQFSVERPDGSNFTLKIRSTKLEDSAMYFCASSRTDTQYFGPGTRLTVL.

This clonotype is labeled large (0.1 to 1%). The rearrangement joins TRBV18 to TRBJ2-2; 7 nucleotides align to TRBD1. Trimming took 6 bases from V and 5 from J; bases not matched to a gene: 9. Germline-derived CDR1 and CDR2 are KGHSH and LQKENI. The CDR3 consists of 15 residues. In DNA, the CDR3 is TGTGCCAGCTCTACAGGGGTAGGCAGAACCGGGGAGCTGTTTTTT. This translates into CASSTGVGRTGELFF. Supplemented by reference TRBV18 and TRBJ2-2, the full variable domain reads NAGVMQNPRHLVRRRGQEARLRCSPMKGHSHVYWYRQLPEEGLKFMVYLQKENIIDESGMPKERFSAEFPKEGPSILRIQQVVRGDSAAYFCASSTGVGRTGELFFGEGSRLTVL.

This clonotype was recorded a few times. The chain carries TRBV5-6 and TRBJ1-5; D remains unclear. Germline V CDR1 and CDR2: SGHDT, YYEEEE. Trimming took 4 bases from V and 4 from J, leaving 21 bases between them. This CDR3 region has 17 residues. The CDR3 protein is CASSPSRRLPSNQPQHF. The CDR3 nucleotides are TGTGCCAGCAGCCCCTCCCGGCGGTTGCCTTCTAATCAGCCCCAGCATTTT.

The V and J genes are TRBV18 and TRBJ1-1, with 8 bases aligning to TRBD1. V lost 1 base to trimming and J lost 5 bases; unmatched junction nucleotides: 6. The germline CDR1 and CDR2 sequences are KGHSH and LQKENI. The CDR3 is 15 amino acids. CDR3 region: CASSPRTGPKTEAFF. CDR3 nucleotides: TGTGCCAGCTCACCACGGACAGGGCCCAAGACTGAAGCTTTCTTT.

Turning to this clonotype: A junction end diverges from the germline sequence, so it may reflect a read error. The chain has TRBV12-3 or TRBV12-4 and TRBJ2-2; D is tentatively TRBD1 or TRBD2 (5 bases each). There are 14 residues in the CDR3. As DNA, the CDR3 is TGTGCCAGCAGTCTAGCAAGGGGCACCGGGGAGCTGTTTTTT. It yields the protein CASSLARGTGELFF.

The sample holds a few counts of this clonotype. This chain uses TRBV5-4 with TRBJ2-1; D possibly corresponds to TRBD1 (5 bases). Looked up from germline, CDR1 is SGHNT and CDR2 is YYREEE (reference sequence). V lost 0 bases, J lost 8 bases, and 9 bases lay in between. This CDR3 is 13 amino acids long. Written as DNA, the CDR3 is TGTGCCAGCAGCTTGGCCTGGGGCTATGAGCAGTTCTTC. Amino acid sequence: CASSLAWGYEQFF.

The chain carries TRBV27 and TRBJ1-1, with D unresolved. V was pared by 6 bases and J by 3 bases, with 11 bases between. Germline V lookup: CDR1 MNHEY, CDR2 SMNVEV (reference sequence). This CDR3 is built from 13 residues. CDR3 sequence (DNA): TGTGCCAGCAGGGGATGGAGTGACACTGAAGCTTTCTTT. This encodes CASRGWSDTEAFF.

This sequence joins TRBV6-1 and TRBJ2-3; TRBD2 agrees at 12 bases. Germline values: CDR1 MNHNS, CDR2 SASEGT. The CDR3 runs 17 residues. The junction had 5 bases not matched to a gene; V was cut back by 4 bases and J by 0 bases. CDR3 region: CASSGLAGALSTDTQYF. The CDR3 bases are TGTGCCAGCAGTGGACTAGCGGGGGCGCTGAGCACAGATACGCAGTATTTT.

This clonotype was seen only once. The chain recombines TRBV5-4 with TRBJ2-3; D gene ambiguous. CDR1 SGHNT and CDR2 YYREEE come from the germline V gene (reference sequence). The CDR3 covers 14 residues. Trimming removed 1 base from V and 5 bases from J, with 11 bases in between. The CDR3 is CASSLFYGQDTQYF. In nucleotides, the CDR3 is TGTGCCAGCAGCTTGTTTTACGGGCAAGATACGCAGTATTTT.

The V call is TRBV5-4, the J call TRBJ1-2; no reliable D call. CDR1 is SGHNT and CDR2 is YYREEE in the germline V gene (reference sequence). CDR3 size: 13 residues. The V end lost 4 bases, the J end lost 7 bases, and 14 bases lay between the germline ends. CDR3 nucleotide sequence: TGTGCCAGCAGCCAATACGGGGTACCTGGCTACACCTTC. Translated: CASSQYGVPGYTF.